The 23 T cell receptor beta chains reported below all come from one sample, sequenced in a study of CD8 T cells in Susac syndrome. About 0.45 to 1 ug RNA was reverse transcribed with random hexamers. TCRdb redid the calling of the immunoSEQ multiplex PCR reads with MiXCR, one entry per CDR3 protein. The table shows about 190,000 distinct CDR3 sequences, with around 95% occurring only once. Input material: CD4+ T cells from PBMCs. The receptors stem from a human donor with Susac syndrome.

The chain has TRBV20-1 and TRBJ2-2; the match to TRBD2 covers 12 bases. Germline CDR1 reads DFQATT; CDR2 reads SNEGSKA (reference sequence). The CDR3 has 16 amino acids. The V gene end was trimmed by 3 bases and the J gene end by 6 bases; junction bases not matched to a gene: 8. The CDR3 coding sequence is TGCAGTGCTAGTCCGGCTAGCGGGGGGGGGCCCGGGGAGCTGTTTTTT. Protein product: CSASPASGGGPGELFF.

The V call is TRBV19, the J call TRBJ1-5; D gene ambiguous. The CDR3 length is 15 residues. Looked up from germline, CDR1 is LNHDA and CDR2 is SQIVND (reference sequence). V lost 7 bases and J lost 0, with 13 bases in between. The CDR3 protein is CASKPATNSNQPQHF. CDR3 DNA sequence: TGTGCCAGTAAACCCGCAACGAATAGCAATCAGCCCCAGCATTTT.

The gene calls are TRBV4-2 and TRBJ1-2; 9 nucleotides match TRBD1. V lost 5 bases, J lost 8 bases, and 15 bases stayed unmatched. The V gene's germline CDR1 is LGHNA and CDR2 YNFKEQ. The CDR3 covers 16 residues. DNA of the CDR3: TGTGCCAGCAGCTCGCGGGACAGGGCAAGTGGTACGGGCTACACCTTC. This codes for CASSSRDRASGTGYTF.

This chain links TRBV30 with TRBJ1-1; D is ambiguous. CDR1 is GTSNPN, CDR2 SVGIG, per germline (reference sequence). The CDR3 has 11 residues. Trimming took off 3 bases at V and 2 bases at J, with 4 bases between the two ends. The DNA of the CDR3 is TGTGCCTGGAGAGTTAACACTGAAGCTTTCTTT. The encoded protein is CAWRVNTEAFF.

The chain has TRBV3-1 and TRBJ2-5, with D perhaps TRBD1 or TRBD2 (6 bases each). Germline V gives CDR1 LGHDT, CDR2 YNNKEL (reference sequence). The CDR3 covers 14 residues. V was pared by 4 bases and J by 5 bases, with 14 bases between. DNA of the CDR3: TGTGCCAGCAGCCTCATCGGAGGGGGGGAGACCCAGTACTTC. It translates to CASSLIGGGETQYF.

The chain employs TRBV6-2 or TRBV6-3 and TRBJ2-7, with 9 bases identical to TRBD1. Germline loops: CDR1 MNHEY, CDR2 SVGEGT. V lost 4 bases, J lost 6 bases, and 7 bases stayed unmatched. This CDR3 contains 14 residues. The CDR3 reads CASSSQGANSEQYF. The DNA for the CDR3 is TGTGCCAGCAGTTCACAGGGGGCAAATTCCGAGCAGTACTTC.

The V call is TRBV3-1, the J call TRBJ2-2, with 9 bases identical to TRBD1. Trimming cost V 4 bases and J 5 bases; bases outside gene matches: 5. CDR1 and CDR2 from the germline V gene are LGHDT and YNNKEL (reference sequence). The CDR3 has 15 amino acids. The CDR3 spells CASSPSGTGTGELFF. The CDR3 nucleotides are TGTGCCAGCAGCCCTTCCGGGACAGGGACCGGGGAGCTGTTTTTT.

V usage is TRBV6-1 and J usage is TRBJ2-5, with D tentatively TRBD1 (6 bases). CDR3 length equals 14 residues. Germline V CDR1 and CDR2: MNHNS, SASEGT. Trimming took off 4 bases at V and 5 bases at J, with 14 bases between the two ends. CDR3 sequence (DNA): TGTGCCAGCAGTGGAACCAGGGGCCGGGAGACCCAGTACTTC. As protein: CASSGTRGRETQYF.

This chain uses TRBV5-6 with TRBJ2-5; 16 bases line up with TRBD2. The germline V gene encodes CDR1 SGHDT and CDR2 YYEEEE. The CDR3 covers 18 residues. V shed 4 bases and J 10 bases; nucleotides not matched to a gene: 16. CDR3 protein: CASSPPGLAGGPFSIQYF. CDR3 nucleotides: TGTGCCAGCAGCCCTCCGGGACTAGCGGGGGGGCCGTTCAGTATCCAGTACTTC.

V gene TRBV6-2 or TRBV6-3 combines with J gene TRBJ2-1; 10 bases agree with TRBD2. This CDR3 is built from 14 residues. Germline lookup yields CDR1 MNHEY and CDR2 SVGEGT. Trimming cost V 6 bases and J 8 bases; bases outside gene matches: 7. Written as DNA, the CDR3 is TGTGCCAGCAGAAAAAGCGGGGGGGGCGATGAGCAGTTCTTC. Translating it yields CASRKSGGGDEQFF.

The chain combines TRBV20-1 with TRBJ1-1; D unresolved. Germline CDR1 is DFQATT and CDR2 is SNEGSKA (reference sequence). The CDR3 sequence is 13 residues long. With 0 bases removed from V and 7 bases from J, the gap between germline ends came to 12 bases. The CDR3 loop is CSARDPPPGEAFF. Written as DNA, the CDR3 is TGCAGTGCTAGAGATCCCCCTCCGGGTGAAGCTTTCTTT.

CDR3 in amino acids: CASSPGQGRAYEQYF. The CDR3 DNA follows: TGTGCCAGCTCACCCGGACAGGGGAGGGCCTACGAGCAGTACTTC. The chain employs TRBV18 and TRBJ2-7; 9 bases are a match to TRBD1. Germline V gene data show CDR1 as KGHSH and CDR2 as LQKENI. The CDR3 is made up of 15 amino acids. Trimming took 3 bases from V and 2 from J; bases not matched to a gene: 5.

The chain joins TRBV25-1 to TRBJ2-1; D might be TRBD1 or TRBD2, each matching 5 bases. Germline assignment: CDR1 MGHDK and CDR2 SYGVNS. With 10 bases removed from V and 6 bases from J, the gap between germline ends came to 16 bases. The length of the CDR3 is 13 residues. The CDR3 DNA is TGTGCCACCTCATTCCTTGGGGGCAATGAGCAGTTCTTC. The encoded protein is CATSFLGGNEQFF.

Written as DNA, the CDR3 is TGCAGTGCTAGTTTCCTAGCGGGGGGGATAGGCGATACGCAGTATTTT. Amino acid sequence: CSASFLAGGIGDTQYF. This sequence joins TRBV20-1 and TRBJ2-3, with 12 bases lining up with TRBD2. The V gene's germline CDR1 is DFQATT and CDR2 SNEGSKA (reference sequence). The CDR3 covers 16 residues. The J segment lost 6 bases and the V segment lost 3 bases, leaving 10 bases of the junction unmatched.

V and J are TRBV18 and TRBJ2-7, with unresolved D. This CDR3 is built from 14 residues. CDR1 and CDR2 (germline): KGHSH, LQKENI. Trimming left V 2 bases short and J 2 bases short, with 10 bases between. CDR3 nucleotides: TGTGCCAGCTCACCAGGCGGATCGACCTACGAGCAGTACTTC. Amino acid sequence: CASSPGGSTYEQYF.

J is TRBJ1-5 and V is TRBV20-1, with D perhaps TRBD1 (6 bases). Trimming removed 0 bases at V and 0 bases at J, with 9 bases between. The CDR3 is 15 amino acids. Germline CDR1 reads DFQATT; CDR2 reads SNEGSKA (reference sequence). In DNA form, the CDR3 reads TGCAGTGCTAGAGAAGGGGGGCTTAGCAATCAGCCCCAGCATTTT. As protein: CSAREGGLSNQPQHF.

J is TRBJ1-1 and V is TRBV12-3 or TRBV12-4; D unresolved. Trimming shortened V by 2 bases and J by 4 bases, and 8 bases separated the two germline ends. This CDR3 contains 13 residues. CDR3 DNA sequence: TGTGCCAGCAGTTTATTGCGGCTCACTGAAGCTTTCTTT. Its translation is CASSLLRLTEAFF.

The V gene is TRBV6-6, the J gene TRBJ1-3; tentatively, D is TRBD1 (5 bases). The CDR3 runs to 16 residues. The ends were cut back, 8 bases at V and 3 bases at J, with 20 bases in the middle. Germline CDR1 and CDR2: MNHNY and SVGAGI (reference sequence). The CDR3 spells CASHLSSPQVGNTIYF. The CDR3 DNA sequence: TGTGCCAGCCACCTGTCGAGTCCACAGGTTGGAAACACCATATATTTT.

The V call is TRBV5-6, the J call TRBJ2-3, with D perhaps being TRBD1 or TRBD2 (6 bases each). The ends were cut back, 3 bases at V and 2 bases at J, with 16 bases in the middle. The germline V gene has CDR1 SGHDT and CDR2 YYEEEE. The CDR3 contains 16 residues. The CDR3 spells CASSSWGAYPTDTQYF. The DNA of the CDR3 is TGTGCCAGCAGCTCATGGGGGGCGTACCCCACAGATACGCAGTATTTT.

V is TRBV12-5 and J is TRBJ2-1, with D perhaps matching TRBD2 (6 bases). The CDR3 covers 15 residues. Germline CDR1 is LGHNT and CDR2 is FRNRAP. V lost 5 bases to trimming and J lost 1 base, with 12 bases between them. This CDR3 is CASGAGTRSYNEQFF. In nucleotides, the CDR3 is TGTGCTAGTGGTGCCGGGACTCGGTCCTACAATGAGCAGTTCTTC. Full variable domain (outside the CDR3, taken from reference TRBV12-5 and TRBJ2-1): DARVTQTPRHKVTEMGQEVTMRCQPILGHNTVFWYRQTMMQGLELLAYFRNRAPLDDSGMPKDRFSAEMPDATLATLKIQPSEPRDSAVYFCASGAGTRSYNEQFFGPGTRLTVL.

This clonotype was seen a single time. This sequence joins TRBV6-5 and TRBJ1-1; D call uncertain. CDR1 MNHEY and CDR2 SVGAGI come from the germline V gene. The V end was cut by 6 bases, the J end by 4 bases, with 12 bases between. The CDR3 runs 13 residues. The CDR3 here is CASRTEGRTEAFF. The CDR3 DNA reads TGTGCCAGCAGAACGGAGGGTCGCACTGAAGCTTTCTTT.

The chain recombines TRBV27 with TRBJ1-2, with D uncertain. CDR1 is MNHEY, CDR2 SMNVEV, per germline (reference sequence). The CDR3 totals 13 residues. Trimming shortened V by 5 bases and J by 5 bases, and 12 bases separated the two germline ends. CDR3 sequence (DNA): TGTGCCAGCAGTACCCGGGCCCTATATGGCTACACCTTC. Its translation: CASSTRALYGYTF.

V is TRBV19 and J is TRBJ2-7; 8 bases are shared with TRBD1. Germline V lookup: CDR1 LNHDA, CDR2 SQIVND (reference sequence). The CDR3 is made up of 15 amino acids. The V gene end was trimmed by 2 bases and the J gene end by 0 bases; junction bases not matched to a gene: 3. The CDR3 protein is CASSIQGASSYEQYF. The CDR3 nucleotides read TGTGCCAGTAGTATACAGGGGGCGAGCTCCTACGAGCAGTACTTC.